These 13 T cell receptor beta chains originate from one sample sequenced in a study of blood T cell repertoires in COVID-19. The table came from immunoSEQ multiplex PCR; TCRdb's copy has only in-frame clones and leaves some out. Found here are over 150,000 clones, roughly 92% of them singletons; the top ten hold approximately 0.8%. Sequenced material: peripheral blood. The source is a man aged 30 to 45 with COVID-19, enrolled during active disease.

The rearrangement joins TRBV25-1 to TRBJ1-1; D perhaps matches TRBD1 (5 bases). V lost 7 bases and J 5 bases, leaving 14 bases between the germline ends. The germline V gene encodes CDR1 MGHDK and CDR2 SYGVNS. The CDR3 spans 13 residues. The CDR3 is CASTQGVSTEAFF. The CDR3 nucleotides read TGTGCCAGCACTCAGGGTGTTAGTACTGAAGCTTTCTTT.

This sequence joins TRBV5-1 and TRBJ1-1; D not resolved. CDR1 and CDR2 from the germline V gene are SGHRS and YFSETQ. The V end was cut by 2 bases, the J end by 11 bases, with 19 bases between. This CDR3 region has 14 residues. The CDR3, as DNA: TGCGCCAGCAGCTTTCAGGACGGTTCCGCGGGGGCTTTCTTT. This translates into CASSFQDGSAGAFF. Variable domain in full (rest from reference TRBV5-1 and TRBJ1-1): KAGVTQTPRYLIKTRGQQVTLSCSPISGHRSVSWYQQTPGQGLQFLFEYFSETQRNKGNFPGRFSGRQFSNSRSEMNVSTLELGDSALYLCASSFQDGSAGAFFGQGTRLTVV.

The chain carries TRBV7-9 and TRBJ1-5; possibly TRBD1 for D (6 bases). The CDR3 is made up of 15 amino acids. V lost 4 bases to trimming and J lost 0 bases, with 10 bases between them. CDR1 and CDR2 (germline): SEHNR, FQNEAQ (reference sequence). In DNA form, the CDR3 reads TGTGCCAGCAGCTATGGACAGAATAGCAATCAGCCCCAGCATTTT. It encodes CASSYGQNSNQPQHF.

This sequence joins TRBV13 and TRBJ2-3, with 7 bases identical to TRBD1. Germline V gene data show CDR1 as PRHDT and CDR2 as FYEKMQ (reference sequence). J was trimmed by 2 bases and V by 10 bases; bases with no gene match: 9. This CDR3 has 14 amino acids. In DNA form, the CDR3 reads TGTGCCACTTTAAGACAGGGATACACAGATACGCAGTATTTT. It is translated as CATLRQGYTDTQYF.

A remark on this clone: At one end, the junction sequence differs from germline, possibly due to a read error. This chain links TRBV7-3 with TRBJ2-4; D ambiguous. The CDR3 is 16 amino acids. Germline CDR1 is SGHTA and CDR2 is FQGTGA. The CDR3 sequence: CASNLTTDLAKNIQYF. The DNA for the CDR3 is TGTGCCAGCAACTTAACTACAGATCTAGCCAAAAACATTCAGTACTTC.

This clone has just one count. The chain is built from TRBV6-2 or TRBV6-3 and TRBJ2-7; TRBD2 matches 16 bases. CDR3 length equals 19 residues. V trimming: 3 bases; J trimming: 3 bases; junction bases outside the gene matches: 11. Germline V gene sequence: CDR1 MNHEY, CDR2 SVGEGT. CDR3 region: CASSYIRGTSGGARYEQYF. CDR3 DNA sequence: TGTGCCAGCAGTTATATACGCGGGACTAGCGGGGGGGCCCGCTACGAGCAGTACTTC.

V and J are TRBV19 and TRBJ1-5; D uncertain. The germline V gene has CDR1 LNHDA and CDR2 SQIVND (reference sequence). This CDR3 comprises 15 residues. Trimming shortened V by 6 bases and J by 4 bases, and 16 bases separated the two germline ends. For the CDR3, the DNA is TGTGCCAGTAGCAGGTCCCCTTTTTTTAATCAGCCCCAGCATTTT. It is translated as CASSRSPFFNQPQHF.

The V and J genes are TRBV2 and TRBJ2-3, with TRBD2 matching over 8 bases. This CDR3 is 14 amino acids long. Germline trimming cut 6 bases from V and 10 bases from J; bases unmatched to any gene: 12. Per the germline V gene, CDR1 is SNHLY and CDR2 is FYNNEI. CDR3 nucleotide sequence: TGTGCCAGCAGGGGCGGGGGGCCATATCTCTCGCAGTATTTT. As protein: CASRGGGPYLSQYF. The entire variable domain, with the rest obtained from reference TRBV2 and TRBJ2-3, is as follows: EPEVTQTPSHQVTQMGQEVILRCVPISNHLYFYWYRQILGQKVEFLVSFYNNEISEKSEIFDDQFSVERPDGSNFTLKIRSTKLEDSAMYFCASRGGGPYLSQYFGPGTRLTVL.

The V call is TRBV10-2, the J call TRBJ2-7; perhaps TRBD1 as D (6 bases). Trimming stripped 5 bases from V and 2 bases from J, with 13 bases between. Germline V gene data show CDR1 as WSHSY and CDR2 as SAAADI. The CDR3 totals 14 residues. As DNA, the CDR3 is TGCGCCAGCAGTAATCCGGGACATACCTACGAGCAGTACTTC. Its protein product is CASSNPGHTYEQYF.

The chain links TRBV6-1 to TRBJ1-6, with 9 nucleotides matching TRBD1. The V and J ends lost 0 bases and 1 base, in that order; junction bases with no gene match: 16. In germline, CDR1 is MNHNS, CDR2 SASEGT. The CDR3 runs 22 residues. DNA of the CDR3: TGTGCCAGCAGTGAAGCTCAATATGGGACAGGGTATATTCAATCCTATAATTCACCCCTCCACTTT. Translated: CASSEAQYGTGYIQSYNSPLHF.

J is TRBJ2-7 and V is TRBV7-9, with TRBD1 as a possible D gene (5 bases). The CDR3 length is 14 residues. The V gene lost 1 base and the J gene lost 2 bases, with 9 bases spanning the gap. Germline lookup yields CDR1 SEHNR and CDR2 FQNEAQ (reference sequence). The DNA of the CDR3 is TGTGCCAGCAGCTTAGTTGGGGCCACCTACGAGCAGTACTTC. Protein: CASSLVGATYEQYF. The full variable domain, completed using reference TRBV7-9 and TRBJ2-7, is DTGVSQNPRHKITKRGQNVTFRCDPISEHNRLYWYRQTLGQGPEFLTYFQNEAQLEKSRLLSDRFSAERPKGSFSTLEIQRTEQGDSAMYLCASSLVGATYEQYFGPGTRLTVT.

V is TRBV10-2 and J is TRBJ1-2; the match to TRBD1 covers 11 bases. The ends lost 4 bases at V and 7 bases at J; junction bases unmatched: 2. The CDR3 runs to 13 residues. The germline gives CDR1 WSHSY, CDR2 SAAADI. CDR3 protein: CASSGTGGFGYTF. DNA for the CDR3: TGCGCCAGCAGTGGGACAGGGGGCTTTGGCTACACCTTC.

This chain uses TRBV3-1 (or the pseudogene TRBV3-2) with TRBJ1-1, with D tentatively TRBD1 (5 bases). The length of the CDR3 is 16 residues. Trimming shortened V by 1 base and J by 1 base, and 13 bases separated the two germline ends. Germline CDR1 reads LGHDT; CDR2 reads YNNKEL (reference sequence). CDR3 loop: CASSQAYGAGNTEAFF. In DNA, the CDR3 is TGTGCCAGCAGCCAAGCGTATGGGGCAGGGAACACTGAAGCTTTCTTT.